These 21 T cell receptor beta chains share one sample of origin, sequenced in a study of beta chain features in type 1 diabetes. General study findings and limits: Shorter TCRB CDR3s, moderately but significantly so, were found in Type 1 diabetes patients in all four CD4+ subsets.

What these receptors recognize is not known. Sequencing targeted expressed TCRB transcripts, as all isolated RNA had been reverse transcribed. This table comes from immunoSEQ multiplex PCR, and its TCRdb copy is limited to in-frame clones, with some not included. The sample lists 600,000 to 700,000 clones; over 10% were seen once. The sample taken for sequencing was naive CD4+ T cells from blood. The receptors stem from a man aged 30 to 39 with type 1 diabetes.

The sample holds a few counts of this clone. The chain couples TRBV25-1 to TRBJ2-5; D possibly corresponds to TRBD2 (6 bases). The germline V gene has CDR1 MGHDK and CDR2 SYGVNS. The CDR3 covers 15 residues. Trimming removed 2 bases at V and 2 bases at J, with 12 bases between. The CDR3 here is CASSEIIGSQETQYF. CDR3 coding DNA: TGTGCCAGCAGTGAAATAATCGGGAGTCAAGAGACCCAGTACTTC.

This chain connects TRBV4-3 to TRBJ2-5; D unresolved. Germline CDR1 is LGHNA and CDR2 is YSLEER. The CDR3 spans 13 residues. V dropped 1 base and J dropped 4 bases, with 7 bases sitting between them. CDR3 residues: CASSQGPRETQYF. CDR3 DNA sequence: TGCGCCAGCAGCCAAGGCCCCCGAGAGACCCAGTACTTC.

This clone was observed a handful of times. CDR3 nucleotides: TGTGCCAGCAGCTTAGTAGTAGGGAAGAATTCACCCCTCCACTTT. This encodes CASSLVVGKNSPLHF. V usage is TRBV13 and J usage is TRBJ1-6; D is ambiguous. The CDR3 sequence is 15 residues long. V gave up 1 base and J gave up 7 bases, with 11 bases separating them. Germline-derived CDR1 and CDR2 are PRHDT and FYEKMQ (reference sequence).

In its sample, this clone was seen a few times. This sample includes further DNA sequences coding for the same CDR3. The V call is TRBV30, the J call TRBJ1-3; D remains ambiguous. This CDR3 is 11 amino acids long. V was cut by 0 bases and J by 4 bases, with 1 base left in between. CDR1 GTSNPN and CDR2 SVGIG come from the germline V gene (reference sequence). The CDR3: CAWSVGNTIYF. As DNA, the CDR3 is TGTGCCTGGAGTGTGGGAAACACCATATATTTT.

V and J are TRBV27 and TRBJ2-2; D is unclear. The V gene's germline CDR1 is MNHEY and CDR2 SMNVEV (reference sequence). Trimming removed 7 bases from V and 3 bases from J, with 6 bases in between. The CDR3 extends over 12 amino acids. CDR3 in DNA: TGTGCCAGCACTTCCCACACCGGGGAGCTGTTTTTT. The encoded protein is CASTSHTGELFF.

The sample holds a few counts of this clone. This chain connects TRBV18 to TRBJ1-6; no firm D call. CDR1 KGHSH and CDR2 LQKENI come from the germline V gene. Deletions cut 4 bases from V and 7 bases from J, with 5 bases between. The CDR3 has 12 residues. The CDR3 sequence: CASSHGNSPLHF. The CDR3 region has the DNA TGTGCCAGCTCACACGGGAATTCACCCCTCCACTTT.

CDR3 region: CASGNFNTGELFF. CDR3 in DNA: TGTGCCAGCGGCAACTTTAACACCGGGGAGCTGTTTTTT. The V and J genes are TRBV14 and TRBJ2-2, with unresolved D. The V and J ends lost 8 bases and 2 bases respectively, with 9 bases between them. The CDR3 runs to 13 residues. The germline CDR1 and CDR2 sequences are SGHDN and FVKESK.

The chain recombines TRBV10-3 with TRBJ2-5, with unresolved D. V was cut by 3 bases and J by 5 bases, with 4 bases left in between. The CDR3 runs to 11 residues. Germline V gene data show CDR1 as ENHRY and CDR2 as SYGVKD. Here the CDR3 DNA reads TGTGCCATCAGTGAATATGAGACCCAGTACTTC. It yields the protein CAISEYETQYF.

The sample holds a few counts of this clone. The chain couples TRBV14 to TRBJ2-5; 11 bases fit TRBD1. Germline loops: CDR1 SGHDN, CDR2 FVKESK. Trimming took 0 bases from V and 5 from J; bases not matched to a gene: 8. This CDR3 comprises 17 residues. The CDR3 coding sequence is TGTGCCAGCAGCCAAGAGAGAGGACAGGGGGCATACGAGACCCAGTACTTC. It encodes CASSQERGQGAYETQYF.

This clone came up a few times. Its ends do not fully match the called genes, so a read error is possible. V and J are TRBV7-7 and TRBJ1-1; D ambiguous. This CDR3 has 15 amino acids. Germline lookup yields CDR1 SSHAT and CDR2 FNYEAQ (reference sequence). CDR3 protein: CASSLPDGMNTEAFF. The DNA of the CDR3 is TGTGCTAGCAGCTTACCGGACGGCATGAACACTGAAGCTTTCTTT.

This clone has a handful of counts. This rearrangement joins TRBV19 to TRBJ1-2; D gene uncertain. This CDR3 comprises 14 residues. Germline V gene sequence: CDR1 LNHDA, CDR2 SQIVND (reference sequence). Trimming stripped 4 bases from V and 5 bases from J, with 14 bases between. CDR3 coding DNA: TGTGCCAGTAGTACCACTCCGGTGGTATATGGCTACACCTTC. This encodes CASSTTPVVYGYTF. Looking up the rest from reference TRBV19 and TRBJ1-2 gives the full variable domain: DGGITQSPKYLFRKEGQNVTLSCEQNLNHDAMYWYRQDPGQGLRLIYYSQIVNDFQKGDIAEGYSVSREKKESFPLTVTSAQKNPTAFYLCASSTTPVVYGYTFGSGTRLTVV.

This chain links TRBV30 with TRBJ2-3; 8 nucleotides agree with TRBD2. V lost 2 bases, J lost 1 base, and 2 bases stayed unmatched. The CDR3 is 14 amino acids. Germline V gene data show CDR1 as GTSNPN and CDR2 as SVGIG (reference sequence). The CDR3 sequence is CAWSWTSRTDTQYF. CDR3 coding DNA: TGTGCCTGGAGTTGGACTAGCCGCACAGATACGCAGTATTTT.

The chain employs TRBV2 and TRBJ1-2; TRBD1 aligns across 9 bases. CDR1 is SNHLY, CDR2 FYNNEI, per germline. CDR3 length: 15 residues. Losses at the gene ends were 9 bases for V and 0 bases for J; bases not matched to a gene: 8. CDR3 DNA sequence: TGTGCCAGTGGGCTGAGACAGGGGGCTAACTATGGCTACACCTTC. Translating it yields CASGLRQGANYGYTF. The whole variable domain, filled in from reference TRBV2 and TRBJ1-2, reads EPEVTQTPSHQVTQMGQEVILRCVPISNHLYFYWYRQILGQKVEFLVSFYNNEISEKSEIFDDQFSVERPDGSNFTLKIRSTKLEDSAMYFCASGLRQGANYGYTFGSGTRLTVV.

In its sample, this clone was seen a few times. This chain links TRBV9 with TRBJ1-5; D not certain. Deletions cut 2 bases from V and 0 bases from J, with 9 bases between. This CDR3 has 15 amino acids. In germline, CDR1 is SGDLS, CDR2 YYNGEE. DNA of the CDR3: TGTGCCAGCAGCGTCTCCAGCCATAGCAATCAGCCCCAGCATTTT. Amino acid sequence: CASSVSSHSNQPQHF.

The chain recombines TRBV5-4 with TRBJ2-5; 9 bases are shared with TRBD2. The CDR3 loop spans 16 amino acids. Germline V gives CDR1 SGHNT, CDR2 YYREEE (reference sequence). V lost 1 base to trimming and J lost 4 bases; unmatched junction nucleotides: 8. CDR3 sequence: CASSLQRGADLETQYF. CDR3 nucleotide sequence: TGTGCCAGCAGCTTGCAGCGGGGGGCGGACCTAGAGACCCAGTACTTC.

This clone was found a few times. The chain joins TRBV5-5 to TRBJ2-2; no clear D gene. The V end was cut by 0 bases, the J end by 4 bases, with 7 bases between. The CDR3 totals 14 residues. Germline CDR1 SGHKS, CDR2 YYEKEE (reference sequence). CDR3: CASSLGRSTGELFF. CDR3 coding DNA: TGTGCCAGCAGCTTGGGCAGGTCCACCGGGGAGCTGTTTTTT.

V and J are TRBV14 and TRBJ2-2, with D possibly TRBD2 on 5 matching bases. Trimming took off 0 bases at V and 7 bases at J, with 15 bases between the two ends. CDR1 is SGHDN and CDR2 is FVKESK in the germline V gene. The CDR3 has 16 residues. In nucleotides, the CDR3 is TGTGCCAGCAGCCAAGATACCCTCCAGGCGGGCGGGGAGCTGTTTTTT. It yields the protein CASSQDTLQAGGELFF.

There are a few counts of this clone. The chain uses TRBV7-2 and TRBJ2-3; D is possibly TRBD1 or TRBD2 (6 bases each). The ends were cut back, 5 bases at V and 5 bases at J, with 20 bases in the middle. The CDR3 contains 16 residues. The germline V gene has CDR1 SGHTA and CDR2 FQGNSA. The CDR3 spells CASSQILQGRQDTQYF. For the CDR3, the DNA is TGTGCCAGCAGCCAAATCCTCCAGGGGAGGCAAGATACGCAGTATTTT.

This clone was detected a few times. The gene calls are TRBV6-1 and TRBJ1-1; no clear D. V was clipped by 2 bases and J by 0 bases, with 10 bases between them. CDR1 and CDR2 (germline): MNHNS, SASEGT. The CDR3 extends over 15 amino acids. The CDR3 sequence: CASSEQPVLNTEAFF. In DNA, the CDR3 is TGTGCCAGCAGTGAACAGCCAGTACTGAACACTGAAGCTTTCTTT.

The chain couples TRBV29-1 to TRBJ1-5; D remains ambiguous. Trimming shortened V by 5 bases and J by 0 bases, and 8 bases separated the two germline ends. Germline loops: CDR1 SQVTM, CDR2 ANQGSEA. The CDR3 totals 13 residues. CDR3 region: CSVQGYSNQPQHF. The CDR3 nucleotides read TGCAGCGTTCAAGGTTATAGCAATCAGCCCCAGCATTTT.

This clone was detected only a few times. The chain is built from TRBV9 and TRBJ2-3, with 7 bases identical to TRBD2. Trimming took 0 bases from V and 3 from J; bases not matched to a gene: 4. The CDR3 consists of 15 residues. Germline CDR1 and CDR2: SGDLS and YYNGEE. CDR3 nucleotide sequence: TGTGCCAGCAGCGTAGATTCGGGGGGTACAGATACGCAGTATTTT. Protein product: CASSVDSGGTDTQYF. The variable domain in full, completed from reference TRBV9 and TRBJ2-3, reads DSGVTQTPKHLITATGQRVTLRCSPRSGDLSVYWYQQSLDQGLQFLIQYYNGEERAKGNILERFSAQQFPDLHSELNLSSLELGDSALYFCASSVDSGGTDTQYFGPGTRLTVL.